The present T cell receptor (beta chain) was sequenced within a study of T cell repertoires in cytomegalovirus infection. Study-wide points: In two of eight donors, the top clonotype was HLA-C-restricted CMV-specific.

From the reads, TCRdb called clonotypes with MiXCR, one entry per CDR3 protein. The table shows tens of thousands of distinct CDR3 sequences, with approximately 45% occurring only once. Trimming cost V 0 bases and J 2 bases, with 14 bases left between them. The CDR3 has 17 amino acids. CDR1 and CDR2 from the germline V gene are MNHNS and SASEGT. Turning to this clonotype: What it recognizes is unknown.

The source material was CD8+ T cells from cultured PBMCs, sampled from culture after CMV antigen stimulation. This chain uses TRBV6-1 with TRBJ2-1, with unresolved D. The clonotype was recovered from a human donor in good health (CMV status not recorded). Some clones in this sample may be carry-over from other donors' samples. CDR3 nucleotide sequence: TGTGCCAGCAGTGAAGCAAGAACTCTACAGACCTACAATGAGCAGTTCTTC. Amino acid sequence: CASSEARTLQTYNEQFF.